A single sample is the source of the 20 T cell receptor beta chains below, sequenced in a study of human T cells and chemical hapten exposure. TCRdb re-analysed the RACE reads in MiXCR, keeping a single row per CDR3 protein. This table has roughly 180,000 distinct CDR3 sequences, approximately 20% appearing once. Regarding time point: patch test 1, 2 weeks after DPC sensitization. Treatment described: therapeutic diphenylcyclopropenone sensitization with weekly scalp DPC. The specimen comprised whole blood, sampled in connection with sensitization to the hapten diphenylcyclopropenone (DPC). Every receptor here comes from a woman aged 50 to 60 with alopecia areata. Some clones in this sample may be carry-over from other donors' samples.

In its sample, this clonotype was seen a few times. The chain uses TRBV27 and TRBJ2-1; TRBD1 is a possible D gene (6 bases). This CDR3 contains 14 residues. Trimming took 5 bases from V and 15 from J, leaving 23 bases between them. The germline V gene encodes CDR1 MNHEY and CDR2 SMNVEV (reference sequence). As DNA, the CDR3 is TGTGCCAGCAGTCTACAGGGAGACAATTTCGGTCTGTTCTTC. Translating it yields CASSLQGDNFGLFF.

The CDR3, as DNA: TGTGCCAGCAGTGAGAATCAGCTATATGGCTACACCTTC. It codes for CASSENQLYGYTF. The J gene is TRBJ1-2, the V gene TRBV27; no clear D gene. Germline lookup yields CDR1 MNHEY and CDR2 SMNVEV (reference sequence). There are 13 residues in the CDR3. Trimming left V 5 bases short and J 5 bases short, with 12 bases between.

This sequence joins TRBV11-3 and TRBJ2-3, with D possibly matching TRBD2 (5 bases). From germline, CDR1 is SGHNT and CDR2 YENEEA. V was cut by 1 base and J by 5 bases, with 10 bases left in between. The CDR3 is 14 amino acids. The CDR3 DNA reads TGTGCCAGCAGCTTAGGAGGGTTGGAAGATACGCAGTATTTT. As protein: CASSLGGLEDTQYF.

This clonotype was seen a handful of times. The chain carries TRBV3-1 and TRBJ1-2; D may be TRBD1 (5 bases). The ends were cut back, 2 bases at V and 4 bases at J, with 14 bases in the middle. Looked up from germline, CDR1 is LGHDT and CDR2 is YNNKEL (reference sequence). CDR3 length equals 15 residues. CDR3 in DNA: TGTGCCAGCAGCCAACACAGACAGATTTCCTATGGCTACACCTTC. Its translation is CASSQHRQISYGYTF.

The table lists this clonotype with a few counts. The chain links TRBV3-1 to TRBJ2-7; D is ambiguous. In germline, CDR1 is LGHDT, CDR2 YNNKEL (reference sequence). The CDR3 contains 14 residues. Trimming cost V 2 bases and J 0 bases, with 8 bases left between them. In nucleotides, the CDR3 is TGTGCCAGCAGCCAAAGGCTAGACTCCTACGAGCAGTACTTC. This translates into CASSQRLDSYEQYF.

This chain uses TRBV3-1 with TRBJ2-7; D possibly uses TRBD1 or TRBD2 (7 bases each). CDR3 length: 16 residues. Germline V gene lookup returns CDR1 LGHDT and CDR2 YNNKEL (reference sequence). Trimming took off 4 bases at V and 0 bases at J, with 16 bases between the two ends. Written as DNA, the CDR3 is TGTGCCAGCAGCCGGGGGGGACAGCCCAGCTCCTACGAGCAGTACTTC. Translated: CASSRGGQPSSYEQYF.

There are many counts of this clonotype. This chain uses TRBV11-3 with TRBJ2-2, with 9 bases that match TRBD1. This CDR3 has 15 residues. CDR1 and CDR2 (germline): SGHNT, YENEEA. The V segment lost 5 bases and the J segment 2 bases; nucleotides outside the gene matches: 3. The CDR3 bases are TGTGCCAGCAGCCCGGGACAGGGAAACACCGGGGAGCTGTTTTTT. Protein product: CASSPGQGNTGELFF.

The genes are TRBV14 and TRBJ1-1, with TRBD1 matching 7 bases. The CDR3 sequence is 14 residues long. CDR1 is SGHDN and CDR2 is FVKESK in the germline V gene. After removal of 4 bases from V and 4 bases from J, the junction contained 6 bases not matched to a gene. CDR3 loop: CASSRSNRGTEAFF. In DNA form, the CDR3 reads TGTGCCAGCAGCCGATCAAACAGGGGCACTGAAGCTTTCTTT.

This clonotype was detected a few times. V gene TRBV6-5 combines with J gene TRBJ2-6; 7 nucleotides align to TRBD1. With V trimmed by 7 bases and J by 0 bases, 12 bases remained unmatched. Germline V gene sequence: CDR1 MNHEY, CDR2 SVGAGI. This CDR3 comprises 18 residues. The CDR3 nucleotides read TGTGCCAGCATCCGAGGGACAGAGTCTTCCTCTGGGGCCAACGTCCTGACTTTC. Its translation is CASIRGTESSSGANVLTF.

This clonotype was recorded many times. The DNA for the CDR3 is TGTGCCACCCGGCGGACAGGAAACCCAGCAGGGGAGCAGTACTTC. Its translation: CATRRTGNPAGEQYF. The rearrangement joins TRBV2 to TRBJ2-7, with 7 bases that match TRBD1. There are 15 residues in the CDR3. Germline V gene sequence: CDR1 SNHLY, CDR2 FYNNEI. V gave up 10 bases and J gave up 7 bases; unmatched junction bases: 19.

The V and J genes are TRBV7-9 and TRBJ2-1; 7 nucleotides align to TRBD2. The V gene end was trimmed by 8 bases and the J gene end by 3 bases; junction bases not matched to a gene: 7. The V gene's germline CDR1 is SEHNR and CDR2 FQNEAQ (reference sequence). The CDR3 loop spans 14 amino acids. In DNA form, the CDR3 reads TGTGCCAGCGGGCCTAGCGGAGACTACAATGAGCAGTTCTTC. It yields the protein CASGPSGDYNEQFF.

CDR3 protein: CASSGGVGTEAFF. CDR3 DNA: TGTGCCAGCAGTGGCGGGGTAGGCACTGAAGCTTTCTTT. This chain connects TRBV6-4 to TRBJ1-1; no clear D. There are 13 residues in the CDR3. Per germline, CDR1 MRHNA and CDR2 SNTAGT. Trimming took 4 bases from V and 4 from J, leaving 10 bases between them.

The chain uses TRBV7-3 and TRBJ2-3; 10 nucleotides line up with TRBD1. Germline CDR1 SGHTA, CDR2 FQGTGA. V dropped 5 bases and J dropped 8; count of bases not matched to a gene: 10. The CDR3 has 15 residues. This CDR3 is CASSATTGGTTTQYF. The CDR3, as DNA: TGTGCCAGCAGCGCCACGACAGGGGGCACTACTACGCAGTATTTT.

This chain connects TRBV6-6 to TRBJ1-2, with D maybe TRBD1 (6 bases). The CDR3 length is 20 residues. V shed 0 bases and J shed 0 bases, with 23 bases lying between them. In germline, CDR1 is MNHNY, CDR2 SVGAGI (reference sequence). This CDR3 is CASSYSNRGWLDSPNYGYTF. CDR3 in DNA: TGTGCCAGCAGTTACTCGAATCGGGGCTGGTTGGACAGCCCTAACTATGGCTACACCTTC.

The gene calls are TRBV3-1 and TRBJ2-1; tentatively, D is TRBD2 (7 bases). V was trimmed by 4 bases and J by 4 bases, leaving 17 bases between them. Germline lookup yields CDR1 LGHDT and CDR2 YNNKEL (reference sequence). The CDR3 extends over 16 amino acids. DNA of the CDR3: TGTGCCAGCAGCCCCCCGGGGGCGGGAGAGTACAATGAGCAGTTCTTC. Its protein product is CASSPPGAGEYNEQFF.

The genes are TRBV29-1 and TRBJ2-3, with D perhaps TRBD1 or TRBD2 (5 bases each). CDR1 is SQVTM and CDR2 is ANQGSEA in the germline V gene. The CDR3 spans 15 residues. V shed 1 base and J shed 0 bases, with 11 bases lying between them. The CDR3 DNA follows: TGCAGCGTTGAAGGGGGGAAACCTAGCACAGATACGCAGTATTTT. It yields the protein CSVEGGKPSTDTQYF.

This clonotype was counted between two and nine times. The V call is TRBV10-2, the J call TRBJ1-1, with 9 bases lining up with TRBD1. CDR1 is WSHSY, CDR2 SAAADI, per germline. CDR3 length: 18 amino acids. The V segment lost 2 bases and the J segment 0 bases; nucleotides outside the gene matches: 10. Here the CDR3 DNA reads TGCGCCAGCAGTGAGCAGGGACAGGGAACACCCCTGAACACTGAAGCTTTCTTT. Protein sequence: CASSEQGQGTPLNTEAFF.

This chain uses TRBV5-6 with TRBJ2-7, with D perhaps matching TRBD2 (6 bases). Trimming left V 4 bases short and J 3 bases short, with 11 bases between. Germline V lookup: CDR1 SGHDT, CDR2 YYEEEE. The CDR3 loop spans 13 amino acids. In DNA, the CDR3 is TGTGCCAGCAGCACGACGACTAGCTACGAGCAGTACTTC. Protein product: CASSTTTSYEQYF. The full variable domain, its missing parts supplied by reference TRBV5-6 and TRBJ2-7, is DAGVTQSPTHLIKTRGQQVTLRCSPKSGHDTVSWYQQALGQGPQFIFQYYEEEERQRGNFPDRFSGHQFPNYSSELNVNALLLGDSALYLCASSTTTSYEQYFGPGTRLTVT.

The chain uses TRBV20-1 and TRBJ2-1, with TRBD2 matching over 7 bases. This CDR3 contains 15 residues. With 6 bases clipped from V and 4 bases from J, the junction kept 12 bases outside the gene matches. Per the germline V gene, CDR1 is DFQATT and CDR2 is SNEGSKA (reference sequence). CDR3 nucleotides: TGCAGTGCCCCCAAGACTAGCCCCTTTTACAATGAGCAGTTCTTC. This encodes CSAPKTSPFYNEQFF.

In this sample, this clonotype turned up a few times. The chain carries TRBV5-1 and TRBJ2-2; D not resolved. The V end lost 1 base, the J end lost 3 bases, and 10 bases lay between the germline ends. The CDR3 length is 15 residues. The germline V gene encodes CDR1 SGHRS and CDR2 YFSETQ. CDR3 sequence: CASSLSLRDTGELFF. The CDR3 DNA is TGCGCCAGCAGCTTGAGTCTTAGGGACACCGGGGAGCTGTTTTTT.